This T cell receptor beta chain derives from a study of response to subunit inactivated influenza vaccine. Study-level findings and limits: The study's authors posited that every seasonal influenza vaccination enlists few new T cells.

Concerning this clonotype itself: Its target is not known.

In TCRdb, the RT-PCR reads were re-called with MiXCR into one record per CDR3 protein. Of hundreds of thousands of distinct CDR3 sequences in the sample, 15% to 20% were seen once. The CDR3 is made up of 16 amino acids. Looked up from germline, CDR1 is SNHLY and CDR2 is FYNNEI. The ends lost 1 base at V and 3 bases at J; junction bases unmatched: 4. V gene TRBV2 combines with J gene TRBJ2-5; 11 nucleotides agree with TRBD2. Sequenced here: CD4+ T cells sorted from PBMCs, sampled around 25 months after vaccination. The clonotype comes from a man between 50 and 69 years old who received an inactivated influenza vaccine. The CDR3, as DNA: TGTGCCAGCAGTGAAGGCTTACTAGCGGGAGAAGAGACCCAGTACTTC. Translated, it gives CASSEGLLAGEETQYF.